This TCR beta chain was recorded in a study of blood T cell repertoires in COVID-19. Original methodology: Amplification of reference gene primers provided the estimated nucleated cell counts. Sequencing was performed with immunoSEQ multiplex PCR; in TCRdb, only in-frame clones are kept and a portion is missing. The V and J calls and the clone size are those of that table, but D and trimming were determined from the DNA. The sample gives 89,000 or so clones, 85% of which show up once; roughly 40% is in the top ten. In its sample, this clone was seen once. Germline CDR1 SEHNR, CDR2 FQNEAQ (reference sequence). The CDR3 has 16 residues. With 8 bases clipped from V and 4 bases from J, the junction kept 10 bases outside the gene matches.

This TCR derives from a man aged 80 or over with acute or convalescent COVID-19. The chain carries TRBV7-9 and TRBJ2-2; 10 positions agree with TRBD2. Sequenced: peripheral blood. The CDR3: CASGFSGRAPTGELFF. The CDR3 DNA is TGTGCCAGCGGGTTCAGCGGGAGGGCGCCCACCGGGGAGCTGTTTTTT.